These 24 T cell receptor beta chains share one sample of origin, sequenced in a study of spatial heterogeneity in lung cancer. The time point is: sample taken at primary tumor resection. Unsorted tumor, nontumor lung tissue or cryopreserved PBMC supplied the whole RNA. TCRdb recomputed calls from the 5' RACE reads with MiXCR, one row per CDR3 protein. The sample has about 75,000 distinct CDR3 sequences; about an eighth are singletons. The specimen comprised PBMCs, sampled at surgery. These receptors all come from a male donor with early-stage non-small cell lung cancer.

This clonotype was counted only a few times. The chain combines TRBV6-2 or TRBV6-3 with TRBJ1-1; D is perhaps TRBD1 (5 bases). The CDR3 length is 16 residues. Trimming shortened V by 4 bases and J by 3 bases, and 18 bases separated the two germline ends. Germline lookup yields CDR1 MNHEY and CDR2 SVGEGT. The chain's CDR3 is CASSLVLPGRHTEAFF. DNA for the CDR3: TGTGCCAGCAGTTTAGTCCTTCCGGGACGGCACACTGAAGCTTTCTTT.

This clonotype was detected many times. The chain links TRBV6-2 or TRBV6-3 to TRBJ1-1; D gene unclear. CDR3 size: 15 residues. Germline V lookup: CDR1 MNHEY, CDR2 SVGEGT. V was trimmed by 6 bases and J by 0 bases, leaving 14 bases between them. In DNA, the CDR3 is TGTGCCAGCAGCCCGAGAAGTCCCATGAACACTGAAGCTTTCTTT. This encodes CASSPRSPMNTEAFF.

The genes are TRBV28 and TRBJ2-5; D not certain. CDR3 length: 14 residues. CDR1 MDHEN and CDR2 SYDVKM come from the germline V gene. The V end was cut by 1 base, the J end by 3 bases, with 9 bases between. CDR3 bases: TGTGCCAGCAGTTTATTTCATACCGAAGAGACCCAGTACTTC. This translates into CASSLFHTEETQYF.

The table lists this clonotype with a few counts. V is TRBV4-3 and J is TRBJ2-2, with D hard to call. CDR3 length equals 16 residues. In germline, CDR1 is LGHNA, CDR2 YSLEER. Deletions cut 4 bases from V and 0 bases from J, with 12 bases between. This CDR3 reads CASSLRAGANTGELFF. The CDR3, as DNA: TGCGCCAGCAGCCTCAGAGCCGGCGCGAACACCGGGGAGCTGTTTTTT.

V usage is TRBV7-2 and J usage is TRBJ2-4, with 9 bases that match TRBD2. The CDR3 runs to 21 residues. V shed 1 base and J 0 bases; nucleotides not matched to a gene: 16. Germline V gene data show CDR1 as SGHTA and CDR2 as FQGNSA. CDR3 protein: CASSLVAGVRTPPLAKNIQYF. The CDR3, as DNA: TGTGCCAGCAGCTTAGTAGCGGGAGTACGAACTCCCCCCCTAGCCAAAAACATTCAGTACTTC.

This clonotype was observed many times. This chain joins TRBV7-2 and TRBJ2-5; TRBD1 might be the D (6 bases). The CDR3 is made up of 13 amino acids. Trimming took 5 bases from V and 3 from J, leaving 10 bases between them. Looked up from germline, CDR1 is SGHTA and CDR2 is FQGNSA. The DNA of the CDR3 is TGTGCCAGCAGCACAAACAGGGAAGAGACCCAGTACTTC. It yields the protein CASSTNREETQYF.

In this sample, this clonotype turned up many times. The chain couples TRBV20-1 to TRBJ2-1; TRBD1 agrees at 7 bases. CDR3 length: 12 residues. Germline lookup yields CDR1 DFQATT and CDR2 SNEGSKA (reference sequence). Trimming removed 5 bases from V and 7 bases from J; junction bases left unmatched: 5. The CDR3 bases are TGCAGTGCTCTACCAGGGGGAAATGAGCAGTTCTTC. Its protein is CSALPGGNEQFF.

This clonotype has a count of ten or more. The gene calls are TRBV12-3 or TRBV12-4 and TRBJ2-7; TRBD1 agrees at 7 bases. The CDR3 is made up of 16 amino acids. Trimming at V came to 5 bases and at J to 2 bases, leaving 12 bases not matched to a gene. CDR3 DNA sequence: TGTGCCAGCAGTGCAACCGGGACAGTCCTAACCTACGAGCAGTACTTC. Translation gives CASSATGTVLTYEQYF.

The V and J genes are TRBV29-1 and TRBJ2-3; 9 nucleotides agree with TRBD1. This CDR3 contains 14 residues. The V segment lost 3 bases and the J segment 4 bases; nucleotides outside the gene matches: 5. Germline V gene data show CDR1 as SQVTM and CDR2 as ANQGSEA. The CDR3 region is CSVDLGQGPDTQYF. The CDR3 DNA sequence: TGCAGCGTTGATTTGGGACAGGGCCCAGATACGCAGTATTTT.

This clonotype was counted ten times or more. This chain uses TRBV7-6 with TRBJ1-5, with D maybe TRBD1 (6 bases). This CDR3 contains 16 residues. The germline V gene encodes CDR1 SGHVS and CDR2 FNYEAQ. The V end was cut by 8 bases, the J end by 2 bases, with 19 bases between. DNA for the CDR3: TGTGCCAGCTCCAGGGGTTTCAGAGGGGGCAATCAGCCCCAGCATTTT. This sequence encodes CASSRGFRGGNQPQHF.

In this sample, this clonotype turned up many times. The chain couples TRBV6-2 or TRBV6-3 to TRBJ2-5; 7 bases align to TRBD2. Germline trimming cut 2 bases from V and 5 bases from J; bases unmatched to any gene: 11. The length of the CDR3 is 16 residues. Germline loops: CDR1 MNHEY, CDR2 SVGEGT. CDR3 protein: CASSYRSGTGLETQYF. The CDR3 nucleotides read TGTGCCAGCAGTTACCGAAGCGGGACGGGGTTGGAGACCCAGTACTTC.

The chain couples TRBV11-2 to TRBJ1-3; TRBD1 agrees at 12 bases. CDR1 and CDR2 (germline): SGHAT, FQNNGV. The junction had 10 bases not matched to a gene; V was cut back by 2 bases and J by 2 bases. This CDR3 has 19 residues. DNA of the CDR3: TGTGCCAGCAGCTTAACGGGACAGGGGGCGCCGGGCGCTGGAAACACCATATATTTT. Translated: CASSLTGQGAPGAGNTIYF. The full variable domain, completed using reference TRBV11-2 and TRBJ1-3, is EAGVAQSPRYKIIEKRQSVAFWCNPISGHATLYWYQQILGQGPKLLIQFQNNGVVDDSQLPKDRFSAERLKGVDSTLKIQPAKLEDSAVYLCASSLTGQGAPGAGNTIYFGEGSWLTVV.

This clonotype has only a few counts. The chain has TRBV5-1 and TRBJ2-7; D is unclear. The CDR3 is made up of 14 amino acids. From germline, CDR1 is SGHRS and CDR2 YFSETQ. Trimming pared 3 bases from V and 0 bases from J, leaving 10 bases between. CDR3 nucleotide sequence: TGCGCCAGCAGCTACCCGGCAGGCTCCTACGAGCAGTACTTC. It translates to CASSYPAGSYEQYF. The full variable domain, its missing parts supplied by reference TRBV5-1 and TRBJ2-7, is KAGVTQTPRYLIKTRGQQVTLSCSPISGHRSVSWYQQTPGQGLQFLFEYFSETQRNKGNFPGRFSGRQFSNSRSEMNVSTLELGDSALYLCASSYPAGSYEQYFGPGTRLTVT.

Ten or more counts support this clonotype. DNA for the CDR3: TGTGCCAGCAGCCCCCGGGGAACCAACACTGAAGCTTTCTTT. It encodes CASSPRGTNTEAFF. The rearrangement links TRBV3-1 to TRBJ1-1; D is ambiguous. This CDR3 region has 14 residues. Trimming took off 4 bases at V and 2 bases at J, with 11 bases between the two ends. Germline V gene data show CDR1 as LGHDT and CDR2 as YNNKEL (reference sequence).

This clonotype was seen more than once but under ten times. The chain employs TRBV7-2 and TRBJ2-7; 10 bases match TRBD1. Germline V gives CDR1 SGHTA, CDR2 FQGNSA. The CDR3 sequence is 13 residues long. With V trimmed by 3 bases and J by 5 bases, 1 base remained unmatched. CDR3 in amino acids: CASSLGQGNEQYF. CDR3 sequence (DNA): TGTGCCAGCAGCTTGGGACAGGGGAACGAGCAGTACTTC.

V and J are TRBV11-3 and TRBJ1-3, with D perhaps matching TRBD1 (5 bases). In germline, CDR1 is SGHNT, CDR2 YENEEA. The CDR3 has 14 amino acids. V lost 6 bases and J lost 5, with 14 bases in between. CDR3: CASRTSGNRNTIYF. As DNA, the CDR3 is TGTGCCAGCAGAACTTCAGGGAATCGAAACACCATATATTTT.

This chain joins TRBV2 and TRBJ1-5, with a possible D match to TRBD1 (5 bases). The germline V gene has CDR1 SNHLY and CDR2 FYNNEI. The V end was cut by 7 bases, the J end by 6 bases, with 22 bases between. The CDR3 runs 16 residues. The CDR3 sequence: CASKPEPGPNLQPQHF. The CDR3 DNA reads TGTGCCAGCAAGCCTGAGCCGGGACCGAATCTTCAGCCCCAGCATTTT.

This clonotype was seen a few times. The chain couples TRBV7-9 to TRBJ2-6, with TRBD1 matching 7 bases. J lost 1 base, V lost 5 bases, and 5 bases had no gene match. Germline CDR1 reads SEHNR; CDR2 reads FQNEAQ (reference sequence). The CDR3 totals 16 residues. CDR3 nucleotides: TGTGCCAGCAGCGGGACAGACTTATCTGGGGCCAACGTCCTGACTTTC. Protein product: CASSGTDLSGANVLTF.

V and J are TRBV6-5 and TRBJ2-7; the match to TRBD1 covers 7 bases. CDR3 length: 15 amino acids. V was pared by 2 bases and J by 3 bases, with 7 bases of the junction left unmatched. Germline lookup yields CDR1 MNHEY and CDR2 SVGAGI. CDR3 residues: CASSYAPGQHYEQYF. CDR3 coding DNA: TGTGCCAGCAGTTACGCTCCGGGACAGCACTACGAGCAGTACTTC.

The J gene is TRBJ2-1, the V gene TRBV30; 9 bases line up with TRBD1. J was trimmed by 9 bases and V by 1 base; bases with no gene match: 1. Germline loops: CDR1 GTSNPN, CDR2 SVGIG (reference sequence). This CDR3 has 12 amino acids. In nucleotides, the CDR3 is TGTGCCTGGAGTGACAGGGGGCGTGAGCAGTTCTTC. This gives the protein CAWSDRGREQFF.

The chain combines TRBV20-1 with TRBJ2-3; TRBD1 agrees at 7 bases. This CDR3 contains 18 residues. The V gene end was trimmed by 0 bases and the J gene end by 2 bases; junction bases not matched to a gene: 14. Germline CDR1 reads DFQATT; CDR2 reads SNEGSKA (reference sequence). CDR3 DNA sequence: TGCAGTGCTAGAGATCACACCCGACAGGGCGGACTCACAGATACGCAGTATTTT. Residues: CSARDHTRQGGLTDTQYF.

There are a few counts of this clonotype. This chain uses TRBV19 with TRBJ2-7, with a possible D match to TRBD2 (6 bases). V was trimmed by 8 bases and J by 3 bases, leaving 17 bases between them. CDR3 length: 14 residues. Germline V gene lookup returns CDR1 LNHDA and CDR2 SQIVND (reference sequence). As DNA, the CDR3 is TGTGCCAGTTCTCAGGACGGGGACTTCTACGAGCAGTACTTC. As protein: CASSQDGDFYEQYF.

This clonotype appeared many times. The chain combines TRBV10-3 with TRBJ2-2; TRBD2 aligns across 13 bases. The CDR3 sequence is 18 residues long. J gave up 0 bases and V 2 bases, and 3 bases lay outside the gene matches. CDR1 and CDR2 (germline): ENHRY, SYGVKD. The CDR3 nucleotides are TGTGCCATCAGTGAGCCGACTAGCGGGAGGACGAACACCGGGGAGCTGTTTTTT. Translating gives CAISEPTSGRTNTGELFF.

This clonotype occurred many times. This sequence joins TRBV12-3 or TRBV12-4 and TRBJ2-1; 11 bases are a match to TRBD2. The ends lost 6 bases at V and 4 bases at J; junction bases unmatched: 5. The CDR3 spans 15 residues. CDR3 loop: CASSLSGRDYNEQFF. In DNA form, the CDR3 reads TGTGCCAGCAGCCTTAGCGGGAGGGATTACAATGAGCAGTTCTTC.